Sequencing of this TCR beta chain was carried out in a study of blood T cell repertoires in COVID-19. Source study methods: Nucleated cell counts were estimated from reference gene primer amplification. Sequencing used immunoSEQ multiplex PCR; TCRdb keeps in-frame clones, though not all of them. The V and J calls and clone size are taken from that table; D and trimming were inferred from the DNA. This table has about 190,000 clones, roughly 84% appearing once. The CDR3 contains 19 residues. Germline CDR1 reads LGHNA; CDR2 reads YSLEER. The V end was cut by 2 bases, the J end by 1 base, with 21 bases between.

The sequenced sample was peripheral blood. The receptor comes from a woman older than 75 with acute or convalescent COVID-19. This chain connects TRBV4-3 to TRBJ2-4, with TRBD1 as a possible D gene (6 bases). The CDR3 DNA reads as TGCGCCAGCAGCCAACCACAGGGCCCCTACTTTCGTGCCAAAAACATTCAGTACTTC. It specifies CASSQPQGPYFRAKNIQYF.